Many counts were recorded for the clone carrying this T cell receptor beta chain. Source material for naive CD8 libraries was roughly 18,000 to 1,000,000 sorted cells, with 10%, 30% or 50% RNA. Isolation of naive CD8 T cells was achieved by sorting on a CD8+CD4-CCR7+CD45RA+ phenotype. CDR3 size: 12 residues. The germline CDR1 and CDR2 sequences are MNHEY and SMNVEV (reference sequence). The V gene lost 5 bases and the J gene lost 4 bases, with 8 bases spanning the gap. This entry comes from a study of molecular identifiers for immune sequencing clone quantification. Turning to the study itself: Four of five RNA aliquots from around 18,000 or 91,000 naive CD8 T cells were sequenced.

Bulk TCR libraries used previously described methods and listed TCR primers. TCRdb redid the calling of the PCR reads with MiXCR, one entry per CDR3 protein. Here the sample spans some 650,000 distinct CDR3 sequences, 15% to 20% being singletons. The gene calls are TRBV27 and TRBJ2-5, with unresolved D. The sample comprised naive CD8+ T cells from blood, with Jurkat cell RNA spiked in. The subset: FACS-sorted CD8+CD4-CCR7+CD45RA+ naive T cells. The clonotype comes from a human donor in good health. Some libraries in this study had Jurkat cell RNA spiked in. CDR3 sequence reads: CASSGIGETQYF. DNA for the CDR3: TGTGCCAGCAGTGGAATCGGAGAGACCCAGTACTTC.